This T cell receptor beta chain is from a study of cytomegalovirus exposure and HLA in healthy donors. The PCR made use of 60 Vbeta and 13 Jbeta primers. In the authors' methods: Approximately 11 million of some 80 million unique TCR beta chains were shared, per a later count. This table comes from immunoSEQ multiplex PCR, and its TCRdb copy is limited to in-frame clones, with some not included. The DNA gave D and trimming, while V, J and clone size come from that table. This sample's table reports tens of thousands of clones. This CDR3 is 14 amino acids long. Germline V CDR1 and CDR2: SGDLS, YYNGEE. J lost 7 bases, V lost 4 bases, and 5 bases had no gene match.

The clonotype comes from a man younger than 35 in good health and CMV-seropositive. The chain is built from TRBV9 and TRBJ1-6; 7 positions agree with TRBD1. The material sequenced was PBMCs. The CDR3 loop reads CASSFQGENSPLHF. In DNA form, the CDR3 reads TGTGCCAGCAGCTTTCAGGGGGAGAATTCACCCCTCCACTTT.